This T cell receptor beta chain was documented in a study of cytomegalovirus exposure and HLA in healthy donors. Study background: Counted in an early data release were tens of millions of unique TCRs from HLA-typed donors. Study conclusions and caveats: Productive status was seen about 90% or about 30% of the time for most TCR beta V segments in an earlier analysis.

CDR1 is SGHNT, CDR2 YYREEE, per germline (reference sequence). The CDR3 has 13 amino acids. The ends lost 6 bases at V and 4 bases at J; junction bases unmatched: 4. The PCR made use of 60 Vbeta and 13 Jbeta primers. Repertoires were generated with immunoSEQ multiplex PCR, while TCRdb's copy carries only in-frame clones and drops some. This sample's table reports 90,000 to 130,000 clones. Comments on this clone: Its antigen remains unknown.

Healthy individuals who donated bone marrow served as the donors. The source of this sequence is a man under 40 in good health and CMV-seronegative. Sequences were obtained from PBMCs. The V call is TRBV5-4, the J call TRBJ1-3; the match to TRBD1 covers 7 bases. The CDR3 region is CASTGTVGNTIYF. The DNA of the CDR3 is TGTGCCAGCACCGGGACAGTGGGAAACACCATATATTTT.